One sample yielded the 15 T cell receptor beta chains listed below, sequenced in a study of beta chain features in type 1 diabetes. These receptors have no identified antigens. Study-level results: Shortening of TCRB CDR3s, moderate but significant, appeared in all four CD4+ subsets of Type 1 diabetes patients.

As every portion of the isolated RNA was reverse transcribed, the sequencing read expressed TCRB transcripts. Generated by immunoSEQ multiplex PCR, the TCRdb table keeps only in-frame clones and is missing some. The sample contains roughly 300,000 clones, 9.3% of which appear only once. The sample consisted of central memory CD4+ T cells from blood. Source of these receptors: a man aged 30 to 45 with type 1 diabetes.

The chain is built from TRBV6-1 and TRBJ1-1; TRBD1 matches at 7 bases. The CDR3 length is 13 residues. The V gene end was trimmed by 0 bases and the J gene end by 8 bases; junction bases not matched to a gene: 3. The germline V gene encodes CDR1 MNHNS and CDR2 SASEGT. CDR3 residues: CASSEARQGEAFF. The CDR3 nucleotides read TGTGCCAGCAGTGAAGCGCGACAGGGCGAAGCTTTCTTT.

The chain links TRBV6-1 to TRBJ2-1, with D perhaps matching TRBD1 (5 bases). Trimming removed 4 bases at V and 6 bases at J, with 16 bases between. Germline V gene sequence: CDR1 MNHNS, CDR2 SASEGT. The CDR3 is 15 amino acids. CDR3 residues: CASSGGGWRGNEQFF. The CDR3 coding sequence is TGTGCCAGCAGTGGGGGCGGCTGGCGCGGCAATGAGCAGTTCTTC.

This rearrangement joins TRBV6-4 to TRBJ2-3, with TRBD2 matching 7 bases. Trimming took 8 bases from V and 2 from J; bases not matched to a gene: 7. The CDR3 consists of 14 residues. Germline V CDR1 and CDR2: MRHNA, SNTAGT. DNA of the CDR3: TGTGCCAGCCGGAAAGCGGGGAACACAGATACGCAGTATTTT. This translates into CASRKAGNTDTQYF.

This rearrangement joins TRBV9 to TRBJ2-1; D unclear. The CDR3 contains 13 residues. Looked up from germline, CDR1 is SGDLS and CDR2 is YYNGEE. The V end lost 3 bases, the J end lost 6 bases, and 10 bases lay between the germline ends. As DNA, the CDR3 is TGTGCCAGCAGCGGTCAACATGGCAATGAGCAGTTCTTC. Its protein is CASSGQHGNEQFF.

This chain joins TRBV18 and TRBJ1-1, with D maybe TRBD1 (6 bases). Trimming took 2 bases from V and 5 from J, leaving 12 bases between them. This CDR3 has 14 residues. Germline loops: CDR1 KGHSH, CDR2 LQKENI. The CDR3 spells CASSPIRGGTEAFF. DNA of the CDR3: TGTGCCAGCTCACCAATCAGGGGTGGAACTGAAGCTTTCTTT.

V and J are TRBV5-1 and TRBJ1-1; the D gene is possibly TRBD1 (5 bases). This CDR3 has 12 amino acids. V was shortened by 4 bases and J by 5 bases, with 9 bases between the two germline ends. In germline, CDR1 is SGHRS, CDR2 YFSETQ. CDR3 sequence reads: CASSVRGTEAFF. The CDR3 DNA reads TGCGCCAGCAGCGTAAGGGGAACTGAAGCTTTCTTT. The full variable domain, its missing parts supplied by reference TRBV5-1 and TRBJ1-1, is KAGVTQTPRYLIKTRGQQVTLSCSPISGHRSVSWYQQTPGQGLQFLFEYFSETQRNKGNFPGRFSGRQFSNSRSEMNVSTLELGDSALYLCASSVRGTEAFFGQGTRLTVV.

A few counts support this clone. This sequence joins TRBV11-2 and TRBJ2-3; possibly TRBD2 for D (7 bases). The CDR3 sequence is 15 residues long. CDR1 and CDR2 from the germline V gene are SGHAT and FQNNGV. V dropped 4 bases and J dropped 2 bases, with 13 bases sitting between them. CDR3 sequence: CASSSYGGPTDTQYF. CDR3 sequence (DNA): TGTGCCAGCAGCTCCTACGGGGGGCCCACAGATACGCAGTATTTT.

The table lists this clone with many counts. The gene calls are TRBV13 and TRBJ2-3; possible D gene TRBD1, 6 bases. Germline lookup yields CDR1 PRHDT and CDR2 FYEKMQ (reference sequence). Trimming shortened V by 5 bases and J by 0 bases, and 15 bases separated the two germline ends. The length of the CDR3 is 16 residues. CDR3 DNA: TGTGCCAGCAGCGTGGACAGTTTGGCGAGCACAGATACGCAGTATTTT. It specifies CASSVDSLASTDTQYF.

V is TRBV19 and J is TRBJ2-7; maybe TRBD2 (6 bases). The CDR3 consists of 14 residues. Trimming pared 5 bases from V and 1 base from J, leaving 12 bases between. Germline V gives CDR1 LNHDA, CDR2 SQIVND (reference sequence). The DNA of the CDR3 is TGTGCCAGTAGTGCTACTAGCCTATCCTACGAGCAGTACTTC. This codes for CASSATSLSYEQYF. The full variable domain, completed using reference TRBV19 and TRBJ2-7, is DGGITQSPKYLFRKEGQNVTLSCEQNLNHDAMYWYRQDPGQGLRLIYYSQIVNDFQKGDIAEGYSVSREKKESFPLTVTSAQKNPTAFYLCASSATSLSYEQYFGPGTRLTVT.

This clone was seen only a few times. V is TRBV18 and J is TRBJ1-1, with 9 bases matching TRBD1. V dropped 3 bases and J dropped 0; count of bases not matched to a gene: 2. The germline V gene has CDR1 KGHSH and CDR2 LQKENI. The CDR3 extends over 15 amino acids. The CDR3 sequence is CASSPGQGMNTEAFF. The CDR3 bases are TGTGCCAGCTCACCGGGACAGGGAATGAACACTGAAGCTTTCTTT.

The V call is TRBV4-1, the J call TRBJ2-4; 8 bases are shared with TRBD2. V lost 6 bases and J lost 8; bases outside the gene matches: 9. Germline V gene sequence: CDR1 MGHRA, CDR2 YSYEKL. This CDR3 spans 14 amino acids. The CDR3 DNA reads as TGCGCCAGCAGTTCCGGGGGGGCCGGGGACATTCAGTACTTC. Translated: CASSSGGAGDIQYF.

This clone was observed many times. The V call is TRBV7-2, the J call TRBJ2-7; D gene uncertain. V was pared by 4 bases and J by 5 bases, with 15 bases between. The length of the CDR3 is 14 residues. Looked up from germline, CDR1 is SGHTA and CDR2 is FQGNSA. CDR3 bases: TGTGCCAGCAGCTCGCCTCCTCTTGACCACGAGCAGTACTTC. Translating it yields CASSSPPLDHEQYF.

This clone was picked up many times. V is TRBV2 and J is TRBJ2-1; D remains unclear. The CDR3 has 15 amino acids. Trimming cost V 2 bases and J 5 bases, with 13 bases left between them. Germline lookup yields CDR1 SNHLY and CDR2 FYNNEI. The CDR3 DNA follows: TGTGCCAGCAGTGAATCTGTCGGCAGAAACAATGAGCAGTTCTTC. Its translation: CASSESVGRNNEQFF.

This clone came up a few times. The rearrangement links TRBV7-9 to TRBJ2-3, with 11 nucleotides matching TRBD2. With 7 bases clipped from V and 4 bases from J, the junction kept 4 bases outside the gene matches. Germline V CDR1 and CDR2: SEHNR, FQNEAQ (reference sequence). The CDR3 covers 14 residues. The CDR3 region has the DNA TGTGCCAGCATGCCGACTAGCGGGGCAGATACGCAGTATTTT. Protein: CASMPTSGADTQYF.

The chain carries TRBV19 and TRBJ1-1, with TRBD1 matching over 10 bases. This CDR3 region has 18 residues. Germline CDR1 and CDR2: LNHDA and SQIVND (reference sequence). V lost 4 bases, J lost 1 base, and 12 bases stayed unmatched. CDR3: CASSSRDRGLGKNTEAFF. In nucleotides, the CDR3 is TGTGCCAGTAGTAGCCGGGACAGGGGTCTGGGGAAGAACACTGAAGCTTTCTTT.